This T cell receptor beta chain originates from a study of T-cell reconstitution after alpha-beta-depleted transplantation in children. Researchers prepared the TCRbeta library using unique molecular identifiers, the study reports. TCRdb re-derived calls from the PCR reads in MiXCR, one entry per CDR3 protein. This sample has roughly 500,000 distinct CDR3 sequences, with 15% to 20% found just once. Germline V CDR1 and CDR2: SGHRS, YFSETQ. V was pared by 5 bases and J by 4 bases, with 5 bases of the junction left unmatched. The CDR3 runs 15 residues. The sequence derives from a human donor who donated a stem cell graft to a child with acute lymphoblastic leukemia. This chain connects TRBV5-1 to TRBJ2-1; 11 nucleotides agree with TRBD2. Source: PBMCs from the stem cell graft donor, taken from the stem cell graft. CDR3 region: CASRPGLAEYNEQFF. The CDR3, as DNA: TGCGCCAGCAGACCGGGACTAGCGGAATACAATGAGCAGTTCTTC.